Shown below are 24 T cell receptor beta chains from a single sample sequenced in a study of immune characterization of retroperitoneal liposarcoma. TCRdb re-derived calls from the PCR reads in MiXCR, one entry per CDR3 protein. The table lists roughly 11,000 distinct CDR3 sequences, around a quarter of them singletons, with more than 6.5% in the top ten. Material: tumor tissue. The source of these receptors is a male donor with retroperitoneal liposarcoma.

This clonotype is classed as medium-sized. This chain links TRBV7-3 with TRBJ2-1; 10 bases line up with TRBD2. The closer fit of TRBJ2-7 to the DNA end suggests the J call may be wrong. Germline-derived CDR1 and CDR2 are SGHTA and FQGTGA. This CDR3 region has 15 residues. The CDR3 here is CASSSPGLAINEQYF. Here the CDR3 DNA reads TGTGCCAGCAGTTCACCGGGACTAGCGATCAATGAGCAGTACTTC.

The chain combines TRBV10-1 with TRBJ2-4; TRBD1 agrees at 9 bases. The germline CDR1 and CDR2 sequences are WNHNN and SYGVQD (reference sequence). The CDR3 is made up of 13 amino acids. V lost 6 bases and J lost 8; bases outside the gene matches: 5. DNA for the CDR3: TGCGCCAGCAGGGGTGACAGGGGGGACATTCAGTACTTC. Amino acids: CASRGDRGDIQYF.

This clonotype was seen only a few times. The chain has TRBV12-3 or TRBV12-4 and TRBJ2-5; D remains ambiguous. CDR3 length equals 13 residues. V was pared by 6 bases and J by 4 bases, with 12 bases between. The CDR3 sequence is CASSYSEVETQYF. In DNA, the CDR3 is TGTGCCAGCAGCTACAGCGAGGTAGAGACCCAGTACTTC.

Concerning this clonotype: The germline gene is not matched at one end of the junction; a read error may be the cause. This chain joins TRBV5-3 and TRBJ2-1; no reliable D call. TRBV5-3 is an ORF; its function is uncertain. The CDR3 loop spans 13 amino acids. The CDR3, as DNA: TGTGCCAGCAGCTTCAGGCAGAACAATGAGCAGTTCTTC. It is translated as CASSFRQNNEQFF.

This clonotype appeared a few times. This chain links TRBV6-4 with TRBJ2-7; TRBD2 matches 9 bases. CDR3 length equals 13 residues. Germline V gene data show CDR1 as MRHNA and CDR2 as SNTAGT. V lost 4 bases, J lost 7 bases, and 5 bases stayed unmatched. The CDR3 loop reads CASSGIAGEEQYF. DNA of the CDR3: TGTGCCAGCAGTGGGATAGCGGGAGAAGAGCAGTACTTC.

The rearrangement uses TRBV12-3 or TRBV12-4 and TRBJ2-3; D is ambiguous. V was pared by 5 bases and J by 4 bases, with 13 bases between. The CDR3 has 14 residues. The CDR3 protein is CASSLFRRADTQYF. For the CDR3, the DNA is TGTGCCAGCAGTCTGTTCCGGCGAGCAGATACGCAGTATTTT.

CDR3 nucleotide sequence: TGTGCCAGCAGTTTCGGACCTACGAGCTATGGCTACACCTTC. As protein: CASSFGPTSYGYTF. The genes are TRBV12-3 or TRBV12-4 and TRBJ1-2; D not certain. This CDR3 has 14 amino acids. V lost 3 bases and J 4 bases, leaving 12 bases between the germline ends.

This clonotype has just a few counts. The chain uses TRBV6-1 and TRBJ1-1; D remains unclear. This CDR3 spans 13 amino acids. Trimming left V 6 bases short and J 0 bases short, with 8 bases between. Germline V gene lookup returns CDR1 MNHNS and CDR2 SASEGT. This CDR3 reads CASRMELNTEAFF. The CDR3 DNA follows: TGTGCCAGCAGGATGGAGTTGAACACTGAAGCTTTCTTT.

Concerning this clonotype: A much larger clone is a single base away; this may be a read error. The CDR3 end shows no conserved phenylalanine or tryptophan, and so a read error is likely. In nucleotides, the CDR3 is TGTGCCAGCAGTTACTATCGGGACGTCGGCTACACCCTC. Protein product: CASSYYRDVGYTL. The rearrangement uses TRBV6-1 and TRBJ1-2, with D perhaps TRBD1 (5 bases). CDR1 and CDR2 from the germline V gene are MNHNS and SASEGT. There are 13 residues in the CDR3. V gave up 5 bases and J gave up 8 bases, with 15 bases separating them.

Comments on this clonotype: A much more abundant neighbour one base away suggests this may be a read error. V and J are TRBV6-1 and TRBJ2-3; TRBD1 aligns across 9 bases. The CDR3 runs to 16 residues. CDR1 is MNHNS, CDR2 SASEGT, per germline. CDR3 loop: CVSREYPGTGSDTQYF. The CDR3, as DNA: TGTGTCAGCAGGGAATACCCCGGGACAGGGAGTGATACGCAGTATTTT.

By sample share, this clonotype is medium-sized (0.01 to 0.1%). The CDR3 is CASRRTGIVETQFF. In DNA form, the CDR3 reads TGTGCCAGCAGAAGGACAGGGATTGTGGAGACCCAGTTCTTC. The gene calls are TRBV6-1 and TRBJ2-1; 8 bases agree with TRBD1. Germline lookup yields CDR1 MNHNS and CDR2 SASEGT. J was trimmed by 13 bases and V by 6 bases; bases with no gene match: 14. The CDR3 sequence is 14 residues long.

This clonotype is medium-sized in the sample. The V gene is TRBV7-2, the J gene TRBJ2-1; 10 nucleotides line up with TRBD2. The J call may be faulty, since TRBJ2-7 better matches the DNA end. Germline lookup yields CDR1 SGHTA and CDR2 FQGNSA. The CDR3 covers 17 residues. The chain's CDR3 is CASSLAPTSGKGNEQYF. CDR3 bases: TGTGCCAGCAGCTTAGCCCCAACTAGCGGGAAAGGGAATGAGCAGTACTTC.

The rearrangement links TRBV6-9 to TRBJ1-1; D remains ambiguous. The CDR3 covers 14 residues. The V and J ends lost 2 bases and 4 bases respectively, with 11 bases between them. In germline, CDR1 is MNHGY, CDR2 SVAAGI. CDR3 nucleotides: TGTGCCAGCAGTTATGATTGGTTGGGCACTGAAGCTTTCTTT. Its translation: CASSYDWLGTEAFF.

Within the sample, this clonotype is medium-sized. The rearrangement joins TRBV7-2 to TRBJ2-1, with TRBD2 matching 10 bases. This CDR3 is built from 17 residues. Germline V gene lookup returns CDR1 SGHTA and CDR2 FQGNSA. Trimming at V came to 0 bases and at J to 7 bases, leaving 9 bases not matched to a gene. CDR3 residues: CASSLAPTSGKGNEQFF. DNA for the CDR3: TGTGCCAGCAGCTTAGCCCCAACTAGCGGGAAAGGGAATGAGCAGTTCTTC.

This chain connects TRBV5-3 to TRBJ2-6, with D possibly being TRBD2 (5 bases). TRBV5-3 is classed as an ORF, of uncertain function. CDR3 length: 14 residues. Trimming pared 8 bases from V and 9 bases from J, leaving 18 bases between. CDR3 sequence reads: CASSNPRTLNVLTF. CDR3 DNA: TGTGCCAGCAGCAACCCTAGGACTCTCAACGTCCTGACTTTC.

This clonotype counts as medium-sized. This chain's CDR3 is CASSSGQWEEQYF. In DNA form, the CDR3 reads TGTGCCAGCAGCTCCGGACAGTGGGAGGAGCAGTACTTC. The rearrangement links TRBV7-6 to TRBJ2-7; TRBD1 might be the D (6 bases). V was clipped by 4 bases and J by 7 bases, with 14 bases between them. CDR1 is SGHVS, CDR2 FNYEAQ, per germline. The CDR3 is 13 amino acids.

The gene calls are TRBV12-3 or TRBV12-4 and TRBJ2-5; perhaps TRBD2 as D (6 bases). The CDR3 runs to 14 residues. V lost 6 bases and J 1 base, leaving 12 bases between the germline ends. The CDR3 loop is CASSPGSGQETQYF. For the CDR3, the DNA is TGTGCCAGCAGCCCCGGGAGCGGCCAAGAGACCCAGTACTTC.

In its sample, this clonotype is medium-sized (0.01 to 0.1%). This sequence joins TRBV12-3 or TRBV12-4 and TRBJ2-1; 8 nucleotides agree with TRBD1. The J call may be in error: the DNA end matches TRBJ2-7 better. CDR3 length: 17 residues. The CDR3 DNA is TGTGCCAGCAGACTGAGAAGGAGGACAGGGACCTACAATGAGCAGTACTTC. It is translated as CASRLRRRTGTYNEQYF.

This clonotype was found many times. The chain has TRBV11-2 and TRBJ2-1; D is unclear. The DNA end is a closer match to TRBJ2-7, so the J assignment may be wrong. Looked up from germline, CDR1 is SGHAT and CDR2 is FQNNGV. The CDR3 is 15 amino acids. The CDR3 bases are TGTGCCAGCAGCTTAGGGCAGGTTTCCTACAATGAGCAGTACTTC. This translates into CASSLGQVSYNEQYF.

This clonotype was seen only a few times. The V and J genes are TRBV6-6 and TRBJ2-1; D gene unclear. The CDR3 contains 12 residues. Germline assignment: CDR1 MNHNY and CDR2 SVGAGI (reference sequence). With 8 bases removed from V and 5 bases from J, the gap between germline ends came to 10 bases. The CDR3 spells CASALGDNEQFF. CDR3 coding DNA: TGTGCCAGCGCCCTAGGAGACAATGAGCAGTTCTTC.

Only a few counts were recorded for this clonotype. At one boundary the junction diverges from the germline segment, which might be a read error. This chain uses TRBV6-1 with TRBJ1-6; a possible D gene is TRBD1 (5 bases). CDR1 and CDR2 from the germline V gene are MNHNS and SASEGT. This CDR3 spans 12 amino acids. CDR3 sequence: CTSSKTGSPLHF. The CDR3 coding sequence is TGTACCAGCAGCAAAACAGGATCACCCCTCCACTTT.

The CDR3 loop reads CASSEAPAGGSPLHF. The CDR3 nucleotides are TGTGCCAGCAGTGAAGCTCCGGCCGGGGGTTCACCCCTCCACTTT. The chain combines TRBV6-1 with TRBJ1-6, with a possible D match to TRBD1 (5 bases). Germline V gives CDR1 MNHNS, CDR2 SASEGT. CDR3 length: 15 amino acids. V lost 0 bases and J 9 bases, leaving 12 bases between the germline ends.

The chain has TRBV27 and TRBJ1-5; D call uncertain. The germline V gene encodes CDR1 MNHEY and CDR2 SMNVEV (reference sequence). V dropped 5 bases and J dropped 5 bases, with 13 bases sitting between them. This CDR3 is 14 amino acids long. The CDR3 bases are TGTGCCAGCAGTGCCGCGCGCTGGGATCAGCCCCAGCATTTT. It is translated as CASSAARWDQPQHF.

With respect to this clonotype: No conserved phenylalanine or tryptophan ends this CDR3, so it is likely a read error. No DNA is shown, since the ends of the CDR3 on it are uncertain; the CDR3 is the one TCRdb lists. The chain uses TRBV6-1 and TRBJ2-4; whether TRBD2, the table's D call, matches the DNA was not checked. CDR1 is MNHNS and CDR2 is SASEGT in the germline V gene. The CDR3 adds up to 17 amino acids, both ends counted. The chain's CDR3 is CASSERLAGAYEQYFGP.